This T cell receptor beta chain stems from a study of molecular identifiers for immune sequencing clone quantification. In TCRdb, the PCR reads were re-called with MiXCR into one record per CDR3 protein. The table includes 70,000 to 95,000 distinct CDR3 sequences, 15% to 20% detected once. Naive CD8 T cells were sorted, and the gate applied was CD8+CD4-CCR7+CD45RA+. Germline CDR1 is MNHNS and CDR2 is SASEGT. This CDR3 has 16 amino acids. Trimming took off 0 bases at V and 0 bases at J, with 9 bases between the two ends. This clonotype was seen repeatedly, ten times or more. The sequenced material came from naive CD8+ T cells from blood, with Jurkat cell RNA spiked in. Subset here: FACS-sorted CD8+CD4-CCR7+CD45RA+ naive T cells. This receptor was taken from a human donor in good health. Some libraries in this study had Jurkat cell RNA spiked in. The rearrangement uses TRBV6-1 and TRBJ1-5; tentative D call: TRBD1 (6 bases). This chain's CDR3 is CASSEATGLSNQPQHF. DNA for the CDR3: TGTGCCAGCAGTGAAGCCACAGGGCTTAGCAATCAGCCCCAGCATTTT.